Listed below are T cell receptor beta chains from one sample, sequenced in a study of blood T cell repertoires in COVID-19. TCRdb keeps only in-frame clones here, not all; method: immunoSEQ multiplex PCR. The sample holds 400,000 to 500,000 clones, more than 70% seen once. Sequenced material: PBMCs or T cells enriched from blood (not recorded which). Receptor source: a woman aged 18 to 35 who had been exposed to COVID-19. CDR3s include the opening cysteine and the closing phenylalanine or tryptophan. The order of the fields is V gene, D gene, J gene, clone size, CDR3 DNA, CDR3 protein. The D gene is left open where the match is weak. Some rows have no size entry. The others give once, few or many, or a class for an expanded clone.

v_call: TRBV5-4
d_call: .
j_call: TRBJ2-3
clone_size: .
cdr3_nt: TGTGCCAGCAGCTTAGCGGGTGTAAGCACAGATACGCAGTATTTT
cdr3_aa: CASSLAGVSTDTQYF

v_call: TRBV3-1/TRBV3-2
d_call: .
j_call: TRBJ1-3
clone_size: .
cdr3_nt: TGTGCCAGCAGCCAAACAAAGACCATATATTTT
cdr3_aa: CASSQTKTIYF

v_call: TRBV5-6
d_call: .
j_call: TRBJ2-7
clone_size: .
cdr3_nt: TGTGCCAGCAGTCGGGGGGCCCCTTTCTACGAGCAGTACTTC
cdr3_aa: CASSRGAPFYEQYF

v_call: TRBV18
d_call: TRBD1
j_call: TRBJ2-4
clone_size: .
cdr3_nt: TGTGCCAGCTCACCAAGACGACTCGGACAGGGGGACATTCAGTACTTC
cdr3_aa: CASSPRRLGQGDIQYF

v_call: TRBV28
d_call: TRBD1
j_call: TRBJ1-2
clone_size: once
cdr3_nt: TGTGCCAGCGCCCAGGGACAGAACTATGGCTACACCTTC
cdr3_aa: CASAQGQNYGYTF

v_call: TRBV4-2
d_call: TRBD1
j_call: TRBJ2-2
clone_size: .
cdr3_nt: TGTGCCAGCAGCCAAGCTTCAGGGGGCGTCAAACGAGGCACCGGGGAGCTGTTTTTT
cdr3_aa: CASSQASGGVKRGTGELFF

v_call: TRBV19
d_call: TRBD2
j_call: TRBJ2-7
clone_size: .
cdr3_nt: TGTGCCAGTAGTATCGGGCGGGAGATAAGTTACGAGCAGTACTTC
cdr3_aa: CASSIGREISYEQYF

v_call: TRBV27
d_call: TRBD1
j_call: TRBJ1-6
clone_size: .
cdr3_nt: TGTGCCAGCAGTAATAACGGACAGGGGGCGAATTCACCCCTCCACTTT
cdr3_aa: CASSNNGQGANSPLHF

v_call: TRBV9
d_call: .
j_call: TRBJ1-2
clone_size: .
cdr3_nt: TGTGCCAGCAGCGTAACGTCAGGCTCCGGCTACACCTTC
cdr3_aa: CASSVTSGSGYTF

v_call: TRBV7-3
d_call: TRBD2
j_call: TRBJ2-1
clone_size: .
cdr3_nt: TGTGCCAGCAGCGGTAGCGGGGGACTCTACAATGAGCAGTTCTTC
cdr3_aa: CASSGSGGLYNEQFF

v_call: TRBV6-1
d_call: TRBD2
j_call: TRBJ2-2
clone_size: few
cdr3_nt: TGTGCCAGCAGTGAATTAGCGGGAGGGAACACCGGGGAGCTGTTTTTT
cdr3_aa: CASSELAGGNTGELFF

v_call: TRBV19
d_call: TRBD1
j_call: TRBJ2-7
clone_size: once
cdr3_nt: TGTGCCAGTAGCGGGACAGGGGGCTCCTACGAGCAGTACTTC
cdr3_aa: CASSGTGGSYEQYF

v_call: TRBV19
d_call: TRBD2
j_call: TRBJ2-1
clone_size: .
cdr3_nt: TGTGCCAGTAGTATCGGGACTAGCGGGAGGGCCCATGAGCAGTTCTTC
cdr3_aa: CASSIGTSGRAHEQFF

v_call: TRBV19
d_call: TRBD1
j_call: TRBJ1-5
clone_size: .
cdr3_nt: TGTGCCAGTAGTCTCCCCCAGGGGGCGGCGGAAGTTATTCGGGCGGACAATCAGCCCCAGCATTTT
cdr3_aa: CASSLPQGAAEVIRADNQPQHF

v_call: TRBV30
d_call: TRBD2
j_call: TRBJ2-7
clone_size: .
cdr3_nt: TGTGCCTGGAAACGGGGGGGCTACGAGCAGTACTTC
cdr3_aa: CAWKRGGYEQYF

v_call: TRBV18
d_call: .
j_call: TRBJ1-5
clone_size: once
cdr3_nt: TGTGCCAGCTCACCACCCGAGGTGACTAGCAATCAGCCCCAGCATTTT
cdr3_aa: CASSPPEVTSNQPQHF

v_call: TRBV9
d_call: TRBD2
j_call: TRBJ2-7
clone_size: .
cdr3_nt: TGTGCCAGCAGCGCTGGACTAGCGGTCACCTACGAGCAGTACTTC
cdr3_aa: CASSAGLAVTYEQYF

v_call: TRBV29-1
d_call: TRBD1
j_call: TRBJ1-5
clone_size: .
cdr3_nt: TGCAGCGTTAGACGGACAGGGCATCAGCCCCAGCATTTT
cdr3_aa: CSVRRTGHQPQHF

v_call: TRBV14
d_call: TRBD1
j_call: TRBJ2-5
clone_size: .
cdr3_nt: TGTGCCAGCAGTGATACTCCACAGGGGTTCCAAGAGACCCAGTACTTC
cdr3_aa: CASSDTPQGFQETQYF

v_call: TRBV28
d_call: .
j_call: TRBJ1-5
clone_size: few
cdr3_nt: TGTGCCAGCAGTCCAGACAGGAGTCTGTATAGCAATCAGCCCCAGCATTTT
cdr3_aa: CASSPDRSLYSNQPQHF

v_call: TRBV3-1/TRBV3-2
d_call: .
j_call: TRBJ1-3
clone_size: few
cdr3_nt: TGTGCCAGCGCCCGGGGGGGCTCTGGAAACACCATATATTTT
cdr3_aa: CASARGGSGNTIYF

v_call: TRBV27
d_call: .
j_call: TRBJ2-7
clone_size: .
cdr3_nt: TGTGCCAGCAGTTTGGGGCAGGGGAATAAGGAGCAGTACTTC
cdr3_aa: CASSLGQGNKEQYF